This T cell receptor beta chain appears in the sequencing data of a study of blood T cell repertoires in COVID-19. The wider study: The study drew acute and convalescent COVID-19 samples from the United States, Italy and Spain. T cells, B-cell-depleted T cells, or PBMCs supplied cDNA or gDNA.

This clone was detected only once. Trimming removed 11 bases from V and 2 bases from J, with 18 bases in between. From germline, CDR1 is MNHEY and CDR2 SVGAGI. CDR3 length: 14 residues. The assay was immunoSEQ multiplex PCR, and TCRdb's table has in-frame clones only and misses some. The data hold 90,000 to 150,000 clones, with 65% to 80% observed a single time. This clonotype originated in a man aged 50 or older with acute or convalescent COVID-19. V gene TRBV6-5 combines with J gene TRBJ2-5; D possibly corresponds to TRBD2 (6 bases). The sample was peripheral blood. CDR3 DNA: TGTGCCGCATTCCCGGGAGCGGAACAAGAGACCCAGTACTTC. Translation: CAAFPGAEQETQYF.